The T cell receptor beta chain described here comes from a study of blood T cells in healthy people across ages. Study observations and caveats: Estimates of diversity drawn from one million T cells were considered underestimates.

Losses at the gene ends were 3 bases for V and 2 bases for J; bases not matched to a gene: 7. This CDR3 has 17 residues. The germline gives CDR1 SGHRS, CDR2 YFSETQ. Alongside a J-beta primer mix, a sample-barcoded 5' primer served in a second PCR lasting roughly 7 to 11 cycles. MiXCR was run by TCRdb on the 5' RACE reads, yielding one entry per CDR3 protein. The data contain around 780,000 distinct CDR3 sequences, 25% to 30% of them seen just once; the ten biggest clones take up 2.5% to 3.5%. This clonotype has a handful of counts. Its antigen is unidentified. These data also featured in a second study, about T cells of mothers and their children. That paper states: Donation came from three healthy Caucasian mothers together with their six children.

Sequenced sample: blood. This receptor was obtained from a boy aged 10-17 years in good health. The chain couples TRBV5-1 to TRBJ1-4; 10 bases map to TRBD1. CDR3 protein: CASSWRTGGSTNEKLFF. The CDR3 DNA sequence: TGCGCCAGCAGCTGGCGGACAGGGGGGAGCACTAATGAAAAACTGTTTTTT.